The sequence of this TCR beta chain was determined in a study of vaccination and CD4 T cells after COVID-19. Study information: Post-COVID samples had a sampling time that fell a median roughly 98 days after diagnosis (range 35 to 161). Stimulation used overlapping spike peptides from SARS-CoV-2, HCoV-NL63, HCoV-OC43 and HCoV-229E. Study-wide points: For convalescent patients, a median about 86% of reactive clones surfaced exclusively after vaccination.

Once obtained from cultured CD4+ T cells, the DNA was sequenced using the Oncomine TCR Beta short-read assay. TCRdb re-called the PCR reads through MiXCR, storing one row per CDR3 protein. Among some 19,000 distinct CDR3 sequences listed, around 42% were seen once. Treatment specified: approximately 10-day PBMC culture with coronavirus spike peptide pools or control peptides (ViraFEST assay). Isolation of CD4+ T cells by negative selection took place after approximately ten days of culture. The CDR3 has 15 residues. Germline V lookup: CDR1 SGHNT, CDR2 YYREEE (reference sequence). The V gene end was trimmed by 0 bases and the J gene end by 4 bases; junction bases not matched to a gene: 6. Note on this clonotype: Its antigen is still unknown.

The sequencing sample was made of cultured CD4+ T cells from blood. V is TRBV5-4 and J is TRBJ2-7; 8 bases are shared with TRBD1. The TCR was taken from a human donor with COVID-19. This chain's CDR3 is CASSLGQGTPYEQYF. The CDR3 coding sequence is TGTGCCAGCAGCTTGGGACAGGGGACCCCATACGAGCAGTACTTC.